This T cell receptor beta chain was identified during a study of cytomegalovirus exposure and HLA in healthy donors. Details on this clone: Its specificity is unknown.

The germline CDR1 and CDR2 sequences are SEHNR and FQNEAQ (reference sequence). The CDR3 length is 16 residues. Trimming cost V 1 base and J 0 bases, with 11 bases left between them. Primers included in the PCR were 60 Vbeta and 13 Jbeta primers. Some clones are missing from TCRdb's copy, which holds only in-frame ones; the method was immunoSEQ multiplex PCR. Here the sample spans roughly 150,000 clones, around three quarters being singletons. General study results and limits: Reportedly, HLA-A and HLA-B alleles of most subjects were accurately predicted from TCR beta.

This sequence originates from a man aged 40-50 years in good health and CMV-seronegative. Sequencing was carried out using PBMCs. The gene calls are TRBV7-9 and TRBJ2-3; possibly TRBD2 for D (6 bases). The CDR3 DNA reads as TGTGCCAGCAGCTTAGACGGAGGGCCAAGCACAGATACGCAGTATTTT. The encoded protein is CASSLDGGPSTDTQYF.